A selection of T cell receptor beta chains follows, all from one sample in a study of T-cell reconstitution after alpha-beta-depleted transplantation in children. TCRdb re-called the PCR reads with MiXCR, one entry per CDR3 protein. The sample has about 610,000 distinct CDR3 sequences; 25% to 30% are singletons. This material consisted of PBMCs, taken before TCRalphabeta/CD19-depleted stem cell transplant. The source is a boy younger than two with Wiskott-Aldrich syndrome, due to receive a stem cell transplant. The CDR3 runs from the conserved cysteine through the conserved F or W. D genes are given only for firm matches. A row's size may be missing; if present it is once, few, many or a size class.

j_call d_call clone_size v_call cdr3_aa cdr3_nt
TRBJ2-4 TRBD1 NA TRBV28 CASSSRPPGQGIRGKNIQYF TGTGCCAGCAGTTCACGCCCGCCGGGACAGGGGATTCGGGGCAAAAACATTCAGTACTTC
TRBJ2-5 TRBD2 NA TRBV5-1 CASSSSGRVLETQYF TGCGCCAGCAGCTCTAGCGGGAGGGTTTTGGAGACCCAGTACTTC
TRBJ1-5 TRBD1 NA TRBV10-2 CASRPGQREGQPQHF TGCGCCAGCAGGCCGGGACAGAGAGAGGGTCAGCCCCAGCATTTT
TRBJ2-5 NA NA TRBV15 CATSRRTLQETQYF TGTGCCACCAGCAGGCGGACTTTACAAGAGACCCAGTACTTC
TRBJ2-1 TRBD1 NA TRBV20-1 CSARARTGDFTQFF TGCAGTGCTAGGGCACGGACAGGGGATTTCACGCAGTTCTTC
TRBJ2-7 TRBD2 few TRBV20-1 CSASSLAGNSYEQYF TGCAGTGCTAGTTCCCTAGCGGGAAACTCCTACGAGCAGTACTTC
TRBJ2-3 NA NA TRBV10-3 CAISLRRGPEDTQYF TGTGCCATCAGCCTGCGGAGGGGCCCGGAGGATACGCAGTATTTT
TRBJ2-3 NA few TRBV29-1 CSVAKGGVGDTQYF TGCAGCGTTGCAAAAGGAGGGGTCGGAGATACGCAGTATTTT
TRBJ2-3 NA NA TRBV18 CASSPRPTEIKDTQYF TGTGCCAGCTCACCAAGACCGACGGAGATAAAGGATACGCAGTATTTT
TRBJ2-7 NA NA TRBV24-1 CAASRHGGYEQYF TGTGCCGCCAGTCGACACGGCGGCTACGAGCAGTACTTC
TRBJ2-5 TRBD1 NA TRBV7-9 CASSSTGGKLETQYF TGTGCCAGCAGCTCCACAGGGGGGAAATTAGAGACCCAGTACTTC
TRBJ2-3 TRBD2 NA TRBV20-1 CSARDPSGSGYTDTQYF TGCAGTGCTAGAGATCCTAGCGGGAGTGGGTACACAGATACGCAGTATTTT
TRBJ2-1 NA many TRBV7-9 CASSPPGSNEQFF TGTGCCAGCAGCCCCCCGGGGAGCAATGAGCAGTTCTTC
TRBJ1-1 NA few TRBV19 CASSNQGRGVNTEAFF TGTGCCAGTAGTAACCAGGGTCGAGGGGTGAACACTGAAGCTTTCTTT
TRBJ2-2 NA few TRBV6-2/TRBV6-3 CASSHGRDTGELFF TGTGCCAGCAGCCACGGACGGGACACCGGGGAGCTGTTTTTT
TRBJ1-4 NA few TRBV14 CASSQRRESKLFF TGTGCCAGCAGCCAACGCAGGGAGTCGAAACTGTTTTTT